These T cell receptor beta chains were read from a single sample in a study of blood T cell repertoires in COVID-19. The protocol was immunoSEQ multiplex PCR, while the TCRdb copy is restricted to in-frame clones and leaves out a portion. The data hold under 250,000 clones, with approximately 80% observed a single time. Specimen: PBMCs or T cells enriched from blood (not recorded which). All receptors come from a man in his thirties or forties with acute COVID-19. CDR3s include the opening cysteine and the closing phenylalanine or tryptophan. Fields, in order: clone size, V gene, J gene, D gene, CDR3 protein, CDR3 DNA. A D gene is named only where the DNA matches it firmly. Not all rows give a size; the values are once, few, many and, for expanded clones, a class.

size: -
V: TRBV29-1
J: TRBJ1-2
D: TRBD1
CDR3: CSGRQGGMDGYTF
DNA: TGCAGCGGGAGACAGGGCGGAATGGATGGCTACACCTTC

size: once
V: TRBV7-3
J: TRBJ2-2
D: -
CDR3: CASSFGQRGGELFF
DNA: TGTGCCAGCAGCTTTGGACAGCGGGGCGGGGAGCTGTTTTTT

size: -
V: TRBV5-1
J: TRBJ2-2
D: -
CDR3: CASSLALQGTGELFF
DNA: TGCGCCAGCAGCTTGGCTCTTCAGGGCACCGGGGAGCTGTTTTTT

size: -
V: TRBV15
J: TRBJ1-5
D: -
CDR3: CATSRDEVQPQHF
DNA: TGTGCCACCAGCAGAGACGAGGTTCAGCCCCAGCATTTT

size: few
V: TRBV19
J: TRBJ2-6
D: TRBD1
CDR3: CASTSTGLSSGANVLTF
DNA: TGTGCCAGTACCTCGACAGGGCTAAGCTCTGGGGCCAACGTCCTGACTTTC

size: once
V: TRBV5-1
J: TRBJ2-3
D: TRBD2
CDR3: CASSLGAGASTDTQYF
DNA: TGCGCCAGCAGCTTGGGTGCGGGAGCTAGCACAGATACGCAGTATTTT

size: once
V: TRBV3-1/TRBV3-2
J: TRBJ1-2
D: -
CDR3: CASSQGGTPGGYTF
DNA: TGTGCCAGCAGCCAAGGCGGGACGCCGGGTGGCTACACCTTC

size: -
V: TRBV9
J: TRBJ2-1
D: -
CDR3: CASNQNGGATGEQFF
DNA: TGTGCCAGCAATCAGAACGGGGGAGCCACGGGGGAGCAGTTCTTC

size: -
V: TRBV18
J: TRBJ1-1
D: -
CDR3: CASSSLTGSLNTEAFF
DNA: TGTGCCAGCTCGTCCTTGACCGGGTCCCTGAACACTGAAGCTTTCTTT

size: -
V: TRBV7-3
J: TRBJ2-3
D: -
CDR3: CASSKQGTPDTQYF
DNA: TGTGCCAGCAGCAAACAGGGGACTCCAGATACGCAGTATTTT

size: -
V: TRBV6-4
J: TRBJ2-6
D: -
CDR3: CASSDSQASSSGANVLTF
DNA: TGTGCCAGCAGTGACTCTCAAGCCTCGAGCTCTGGGGCCAACGTCCTGACTTTC

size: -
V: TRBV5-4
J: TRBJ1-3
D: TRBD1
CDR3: CASSLQGARGTIYF
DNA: TGTGCCAGCAGCCTACAGGGGGCCCGAGGCACCATATATTTT

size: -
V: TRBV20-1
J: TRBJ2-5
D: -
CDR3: CSASHSDVQETQYF
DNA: TGCAGTGCTAGTCACTCCGATGTCCAAGAGACCCAGTACTTC

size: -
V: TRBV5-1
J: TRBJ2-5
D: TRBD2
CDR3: CASSLGSSGGEETQYF
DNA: TGCGCCAGCAGCTTGGGGTCTAGCGGGGGGGAAGAGACCCAGTACTTC

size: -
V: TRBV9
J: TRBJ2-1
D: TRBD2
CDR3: CASSGGSYNEQFF
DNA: TGTGCCAGCTCGGGGGGCTCCTACAATGAGCAGTTCTTC

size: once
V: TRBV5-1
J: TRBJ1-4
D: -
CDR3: CASSPGGLLHEKLFF
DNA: TGCGCCAGCAGCCCCGGGGGGCTACTGCATGAAAAACTGTTTTTT

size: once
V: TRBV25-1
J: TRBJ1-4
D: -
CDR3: CASNRRTNEKLFF
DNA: TGTGCCAGCAATCGTAGAACTAATGAAAAACTGTTTTTT

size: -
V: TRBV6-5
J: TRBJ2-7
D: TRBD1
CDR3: CATLETGFHEQYF
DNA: TGTGCCACCTTGGAGACAGGGTTCCACGAGCAGTACTTC

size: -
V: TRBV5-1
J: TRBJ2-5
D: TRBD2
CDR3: CASSPVALGSGGTQYF
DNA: TGCGCCAGCAGCCCGGTCGCGCTCGGGAGCGGGGGGACCCAGTACTTC

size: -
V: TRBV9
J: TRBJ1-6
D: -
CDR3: CASSYGGGGNSPLHF
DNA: TGTGCCAGCAGCTACGGTGGGGGGGGCAATTCACCCCTCCACTTT

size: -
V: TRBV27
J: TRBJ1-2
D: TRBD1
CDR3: CASSLRGHGYTF
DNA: TGTGCCAGCAGTTTAAGGGGGCATGGCTACACCTTC

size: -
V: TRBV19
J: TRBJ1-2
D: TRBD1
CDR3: CASSLRTGDGYTF
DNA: TGTGCCAGTAGTCTACGGACAGGGGATGGCTACACCTTC

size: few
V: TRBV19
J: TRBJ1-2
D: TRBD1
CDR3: CASNADRVDGYTF
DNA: TGTGCCAGTAACGCGGACAGGGTGGATGGCTACACCTTC

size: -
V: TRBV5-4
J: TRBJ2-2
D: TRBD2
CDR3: CASPSGKTGELFF
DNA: TGTGCCAGCCCTAGCGGGAAGACCGGGGAGCTGTTTTTT

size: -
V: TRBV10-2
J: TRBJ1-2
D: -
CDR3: CASYPGEGEGYTF
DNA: TGCGCCAGCTACCCCGGGGAGGGGGAAGGCTACACCTTC

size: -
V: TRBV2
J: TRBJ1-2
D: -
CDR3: CASTGAGRGGYGYTF
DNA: TGTGCCAGCACCGGAGCGGGAAGGGGAGGCTATGGCTACACCTTC